This TCR beta chain was identified during a study of spatial heterogeneity in lung cancer. Study-wide background: For the average unique TCR and UMI combination, more than eight occurrences appeared in raw reads.

This clonotype was recorded many times. In a library made to pick up alpha chains, this beta chain is a stray read with a size that means little. Individual TCR cDNA molecules each bore their own unique molecular identifier. TCRdb re-called the 5' RACE reads with MiXCR, one entry per CDR3 protein. The repertoire holds about 13,000 distinct CDR3 sequences, with 5.2% as singletons. CDR3 length: 15 residues. V lost 0 bases and J lost 6; bases outside the gene matches: 4. CDR1 is LGHDT and CDR2 is YNNKEL in the germline V gene (reference sequence). Sample time point: sample taken at primary tumor resection. The study sequenced unsorted whole RNA from tumor, nontumor lung or frozen PBMC. Patients with untreated early-stage non-small cell lung cancer, numbering around 72, were the donors.

J is TRBJ2-1 and V is TRBV3-1, with 8 positions matching TRBD2. Sequences were derived from lung tumor tissue, sampled at surgery. The TCR sequence derives from a human donor with early-stage non-small cell lung cancer. This CDR3 is CASSQEGGGFNEQFF. In nucleotides, the CDR3 is TGTGCCAGCAGCCAAGAGGGCGGGGGGTTCAATGAGCAGTTCTTC.